This TCR beta chain is drawn from a study of beta chain features in type 1 diabetes (dated by TCRdb to the late 2010s). Turning to the overall study: Mean age, gender distribution, total cell number and subset yield were not different between patients and healthy donors. Across all samples, 90 million to 130 million sorted cells were examined, and cell number per subset correlated strongly with RNA yield. The study compared the TCRB repertoires of sorted circulating CD4+ T cell subsets in recently diagnosed type 1 diabetes patients with those in matched healthy donors. Naive and central memory subsets were obtained from all 30 or so donors, but regulatory and stem cell-like memory subsets were isolated from only 8 patients and about 8 healthy donors. Results the study describes overall, beyond this receptor: Shorter templates might have been favored by PCR, but patient and control samples were amplified and corrected together, so both groups would have been affected equally by any skew. HLA sub-analyses involved small numbers of individuals, so any influence of HLA type on TCRB rearrangement remained unresolved. Naive, central memory and regulatory TCRB repertoires appeared to be more alike among patients than among healthy donors. At VDJ recombination sites, type 1 diabetes patients had fewer insertions and more deleted nucleotides, which implies abnormalities in thymic rearrangement. Because cDNA was sequenced instead of genomic DNA, activated cells with high expression could be over-represented, although the groups did not differ in activation or CD3 levels. In all four CD4+ subsets, TCRB CDR3 length was moderately but significantly shorter in type 1 diabetes patients.

All of the isolated RNA was reverse transcribed with the High Capacity cDNA Reverse Transcription Kit, so expressed TCRB transcripts were sequenced. Deep immunoSEQ sequencing was performed on naive, central memory and regulatory T cell samples, with an average of around 3.4 million total reads per sample. Sorted cells were lysed in RLT buffer, and RNA was extracted using DNase-treated RNeasy Micro or Mini kits according to cell number. To prevent cross-contamination, every cell subset was processed on its own, while patient and healthy donor samples were processed together. The immunoSEQ multiplex PCR was used to amplify TCRB sequences from cDNA, generating 87-bp fragments that spanned the CDR3 region. Sequencing of the amplicons was performed on the Illumina HiSeq platform. Per the source publication's procedure: PCR bias was corrected computationally using synthetic template baselines, and reads within Hamming distance 2 were collapsed, with unmergeable singletons discarded. By aligning reads against IMGT, V, D and J genes, CDR3 length, and insertions or deletions at six rearrangement sites were assigned. Within each subset, clonotype counts were normalized to the number of sorted cells before true diversity and Gini coefficients were calculated with the tcR R package. The overlap coefficient, calculated on TCRB nucleotide sequences, was used to quantify repertoire sharing. Not all clones reach the TCRdb copy of this immuneACCESS table, which keeps in-frame sequences only. Checked studies attribute under half of the gap to unresolved V genes and leave the rest unexplained. That table furnishes V, J and clone size, whereas the DNA furnished D and trimming. This sample has around 100,000 clones in its table, and under 30% of those were observed once. The top ten clonotypes cover about 0.49% of the sample.

Each donor gave one peripheral blood draw, averaging approximately 110 mL, which was collected into heparinised tubes. A BD FACSAria II was used to sort naive, central memory, regulatory and stem cell-like memory CD4+ T cells with a panel that included CD45RO, CCR7, CD25, CD127, CD95 and CD27. A purity above 98% was achieved for all sorted populations. PBMCs were isolated right away by Lymphoprep density gradient centrifugation and were stained directly, without culture. To minimize batch effects, samples were stained and sorted in pairs, one healthy donor with one patient per experiment. CDR1 and CDR2 are drawn from the germline V gene: SGDLS, YYNGEE. The CDR3 holds 15 amino acids from the cysteine to the phenylalanine. The DNA shown is the 45-base CDR3, in frame from base 1. The V end loses 0 bases and the J end loses 2 bases, and a stretch of 10 bases separates them. This clone was seen a few times. Its target antigen remains unknown. Base qualities are not provided; no much larger clone lies one nucleotide away.

The V and J genes are TRBV9 and TRBJ2-3; the D gene cannot be resolved reliably. The clonotype comes from a woman between 18 and 30 years old with type 1 diabetes. Sequencing input: central memory CD4+ T cells from blood. For the CDR3, the sequence is CASSVGVGTTDTQYF. DNA sequence: TGTGCCAGCAGCGTAGGCGTCGGTACCACAGATACGCAGTATTTT.